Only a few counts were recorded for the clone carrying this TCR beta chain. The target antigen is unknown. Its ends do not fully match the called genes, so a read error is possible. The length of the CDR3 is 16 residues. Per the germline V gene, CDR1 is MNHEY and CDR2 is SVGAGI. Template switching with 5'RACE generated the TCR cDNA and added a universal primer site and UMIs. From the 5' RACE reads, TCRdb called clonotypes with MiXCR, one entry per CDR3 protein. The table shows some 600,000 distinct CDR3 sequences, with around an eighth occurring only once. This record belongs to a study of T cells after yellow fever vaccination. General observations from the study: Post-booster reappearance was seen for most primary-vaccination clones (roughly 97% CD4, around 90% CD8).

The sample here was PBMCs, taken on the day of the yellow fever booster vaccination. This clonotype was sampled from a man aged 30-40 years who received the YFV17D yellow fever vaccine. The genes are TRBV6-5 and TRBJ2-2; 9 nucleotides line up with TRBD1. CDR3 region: CASSNSGTGIPGELFF. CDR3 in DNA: TGTGCCAGCAGTAACTCCGGGACAGGGATCCCCGGGGAGCTGTTTTTT.